The clone carrying this T cell receptor beta chain was recorded many times. Its target is unknown. Specified time point: newly diagnosed GD, antithyroid drugs for less than 3 months. Generation of the TCR library employed RNA extracted from PBMCs. CDR1 is KGHSH and CDR2 is LQKENI in the germline V gene. V was clipped by 3 bases and J by 4 bases, with 9 bases between them. The length of the CDR3 is 13 residues. The data derive from a study of regulatory T cells in long-lasting Graves disease. CDR3-region Arm-PCR and iRepertoire HTBI primers produced the TCR beta libraries. TCRdb reprocessed the multiplex PCR reads via MiXCR and lists one record per CDR3 protein. The table has 350,000 to 500,000 distinct CDR3 sequences, 14% seen once; the top ten hold approximately 15%. Study results and caveats: Persistent-disease Graves' patients showed less TCR diversity than new cases.

These same data were also listed under a study on T cells in Graves' hyperthyroidism and ophthalmopathy. As reported in that work: Using the HTBI primer set, a first-round RT-PCR was run on the TCR CDR3.

This material consisted of peripheral blood mononuclear cells (PBMCs), taken at new diagnosis, from a patient treated with antithyroid drugs. This sequence originates from a woman aged 50 to 65 with Graves disease. The chain has TRBV18 and TRBJ2-5, with a possible D match to TRBD1 (6 bases). Written as DNA, the CDR3 is TGTGCCAGCTCACCGGACAGTTTAGAGACCCAGTACTTC. As protein: CASSPDSLETQYF.